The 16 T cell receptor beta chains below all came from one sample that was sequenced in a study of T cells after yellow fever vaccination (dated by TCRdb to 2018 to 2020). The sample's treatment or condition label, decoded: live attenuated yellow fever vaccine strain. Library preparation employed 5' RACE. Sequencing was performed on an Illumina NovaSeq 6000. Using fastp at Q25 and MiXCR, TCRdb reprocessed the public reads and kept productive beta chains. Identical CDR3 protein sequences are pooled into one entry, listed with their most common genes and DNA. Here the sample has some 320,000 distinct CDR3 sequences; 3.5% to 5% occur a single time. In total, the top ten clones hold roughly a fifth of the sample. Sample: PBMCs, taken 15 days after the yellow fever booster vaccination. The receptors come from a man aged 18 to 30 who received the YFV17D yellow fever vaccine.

CDR3 amino acids: CASREGRGAGKLFF. DNA for the CDR3: TGTGCCAGTCGCGAGGGCAGGGGAGCTGGAAAACTGTTTTTT. The chain recombines TRBV19 with TRBJ1-4; weak D call: TRBD1 (6 bases). V gave up 8 bases and J gave up 10 bases, with 20 bases separating them. The CDR3 sequence is 14 residues long. Per the germline V gene, CDR1 is LNHDA and CDR2 is SQIVND (reference sequence).

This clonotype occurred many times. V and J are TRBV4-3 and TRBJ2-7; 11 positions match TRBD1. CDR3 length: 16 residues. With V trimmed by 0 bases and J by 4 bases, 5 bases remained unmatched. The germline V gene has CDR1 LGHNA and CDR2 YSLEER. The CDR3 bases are TGCGCCAGCAGCCAAGAGAGGACAGGGGGCGGGTACGAGCAGTACTTC. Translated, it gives CASSQERTGGGYEQYF.

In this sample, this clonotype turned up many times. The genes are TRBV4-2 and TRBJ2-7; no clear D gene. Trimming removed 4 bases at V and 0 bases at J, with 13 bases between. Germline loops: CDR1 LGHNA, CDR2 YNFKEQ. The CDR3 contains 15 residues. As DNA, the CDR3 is TGTGCCAGCAGCCTTCAACGCTCAAGCTCCTACGAGCAGTACTTC. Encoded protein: CASSLQRSSSYEQYF.

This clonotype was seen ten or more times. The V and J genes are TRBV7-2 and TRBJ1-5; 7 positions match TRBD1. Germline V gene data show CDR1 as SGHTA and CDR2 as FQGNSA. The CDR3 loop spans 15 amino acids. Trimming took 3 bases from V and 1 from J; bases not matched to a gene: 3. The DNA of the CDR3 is TGTGCCAGCAGCTTTGTACAGGGGAGCAATCAGCCCCAGCATTTT. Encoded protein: CASSFVQGSNQPQHF.

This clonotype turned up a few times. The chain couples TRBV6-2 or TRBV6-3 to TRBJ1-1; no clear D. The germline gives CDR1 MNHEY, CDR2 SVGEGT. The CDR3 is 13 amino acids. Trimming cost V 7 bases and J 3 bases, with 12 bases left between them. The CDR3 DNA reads TGTGCCAGCACTGCGCGGGCGCACACTGAAGCTTTCTTT. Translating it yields CASTARAHTEAFF.

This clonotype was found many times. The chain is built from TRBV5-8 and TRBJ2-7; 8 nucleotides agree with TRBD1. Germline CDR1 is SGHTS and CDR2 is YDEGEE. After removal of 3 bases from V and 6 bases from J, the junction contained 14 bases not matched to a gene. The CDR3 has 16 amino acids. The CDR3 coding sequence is TGTGCCAGCAGCTGGGGGGCCGGGACAGGTCTGGCCGAGCAGTACTTC. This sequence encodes CASSWGAGTGLAEQYF. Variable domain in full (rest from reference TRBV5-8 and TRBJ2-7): EAGVTQSPTHLIKTRGQQATLRCSPISGHTSVYWYQQALGLGLQFLLWYDEGEERNRGNFPPRFSGRQFPNYSSELNVNALELEDSALYLCASSWGAGTGLAEQYFGPGTRLTVT.

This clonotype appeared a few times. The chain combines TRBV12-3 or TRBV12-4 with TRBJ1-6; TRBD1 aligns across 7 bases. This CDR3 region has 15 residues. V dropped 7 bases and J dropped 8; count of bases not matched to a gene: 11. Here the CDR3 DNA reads TGTGCCAGCAATAAATCCGACAGGGAAGATTCACCCCTCCACTTT. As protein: CASNKSDREDSPLHF.

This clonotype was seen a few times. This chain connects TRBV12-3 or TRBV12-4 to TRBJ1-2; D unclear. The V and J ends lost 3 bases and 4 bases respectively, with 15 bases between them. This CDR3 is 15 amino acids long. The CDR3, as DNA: TGTGCCAGCAGTTTGACGGCAAGAGGCCCCTATGGCTACACCTTC. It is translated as CASSLTARGPYGYTF.

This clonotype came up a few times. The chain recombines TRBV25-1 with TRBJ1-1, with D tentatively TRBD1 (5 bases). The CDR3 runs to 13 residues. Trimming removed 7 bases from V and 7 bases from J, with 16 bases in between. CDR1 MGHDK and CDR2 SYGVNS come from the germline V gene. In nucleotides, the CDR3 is TGTGCCAGCAACCATCCCGGGACCCTTGAAGCTTTCTTT. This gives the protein CASNHPGTLEAFF.

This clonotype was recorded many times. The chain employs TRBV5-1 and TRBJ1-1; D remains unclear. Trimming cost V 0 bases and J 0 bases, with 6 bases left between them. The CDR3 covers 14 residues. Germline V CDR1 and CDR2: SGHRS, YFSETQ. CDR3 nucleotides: TGCGCCAGCAGCTTGGAGGTCTTGAACACTGAAGCTTTCTTT. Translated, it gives CASSLEVLNTEAFF.

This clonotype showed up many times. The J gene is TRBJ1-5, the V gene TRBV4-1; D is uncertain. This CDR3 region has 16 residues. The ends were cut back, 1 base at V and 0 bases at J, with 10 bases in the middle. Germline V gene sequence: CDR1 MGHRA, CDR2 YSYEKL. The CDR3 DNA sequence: TGCGCCAGCAGCCAAGCCGGTGGCGCTAGCAATCAGCCCCAGCATTTT. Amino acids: CASSQAGGASNQPQHF.

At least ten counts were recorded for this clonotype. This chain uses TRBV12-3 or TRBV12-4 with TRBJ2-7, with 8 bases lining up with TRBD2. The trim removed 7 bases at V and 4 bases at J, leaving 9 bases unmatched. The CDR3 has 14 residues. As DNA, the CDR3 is TGTGCCAGCAACCAAGGGCCGGGAGGGTACGAGCAGTACTTC. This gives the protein CASNQGPGGYEQYF.

The chain's CDR3 is CATSDTGLNANTGELFF. As DNA, the CDR3 is TGTGCCACCAGTGACACGGGACTGAACGCGAACACCGGGGAGCTGTTTTTT. J is TRBJ2-2 and V is TRBV24-1; a possible D gene is TRBD2 (6 bases). V was trimmed by 4 bases and J by 0 bases, leaving 14 bases between them. This CDR3 has 17 amino acids. The V gene's germline CDR1 is KGHDR and CDR2 SFDVKD.

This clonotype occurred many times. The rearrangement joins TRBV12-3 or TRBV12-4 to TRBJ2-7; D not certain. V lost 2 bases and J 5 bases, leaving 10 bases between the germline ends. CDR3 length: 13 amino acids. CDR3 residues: CASSLSQADEQYF. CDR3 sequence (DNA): TGTGCCAGCAGTTTATCCCAGGCAGACGAGCAGTACTTC.

CDR3 amino acids: CASSNLGTGIGSYTF. As DNA, the CDR3 is TGCGCCAGCAGTAACTTGGGGACAGGGATCGGGAGCTACACCTTC. This sequence joins TRBV5-1 and TRBJ1-2; 9 bases match TRBD1. Germline V gives CDR1 SGHRS, CDR2 YFSETQ. The CDR3 runs to 15 residues. Trimming at V came to 5 bases and at J to 9 bases, leaving 14 bases not matched to a gene.

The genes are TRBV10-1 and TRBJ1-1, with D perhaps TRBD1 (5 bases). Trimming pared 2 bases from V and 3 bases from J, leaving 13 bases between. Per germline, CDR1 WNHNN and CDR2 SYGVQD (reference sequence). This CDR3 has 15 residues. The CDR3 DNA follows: TGCGCCAGCAGTGAGGACCCGGGGCTCGACACTGAAGCTTTCTTT. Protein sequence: CASSEDPGLDTEAFF.